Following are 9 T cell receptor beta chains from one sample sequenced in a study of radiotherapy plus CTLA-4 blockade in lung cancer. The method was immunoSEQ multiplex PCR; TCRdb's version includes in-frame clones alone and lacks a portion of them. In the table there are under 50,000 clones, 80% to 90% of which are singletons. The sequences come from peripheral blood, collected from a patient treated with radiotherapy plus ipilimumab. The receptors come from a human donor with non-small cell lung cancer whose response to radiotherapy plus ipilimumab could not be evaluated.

The chain's CDR3 is CASSIARSETQYF. CDR3 DNA sequence: TGTGCCAGTAGTATTGCTAGGTCTGAGACCCAGTACTTC. The chain joins TRBV19 to TRBJ2-5; D gene unclear. V lost 3 bases and J 5 bases, leaving 10 bases between the germline ends. CDR3 size: 13 residues. Germline V gives CDR1 LNHDA, CDR2 SQIVND (reference sequence). Full variable domain (remainder filled in from reference TRBV19 and TRBJ2-5): DGGITQSPKYLFRKEGQNVTLSCEQNLNHDAMYWYRQDPGQGLRLIYYSQIVNDFQKGDIAEGYSVSREKKESFPLTVTSAQKNPTAFYLCASSIARSETQYFGPGTRLLVL.

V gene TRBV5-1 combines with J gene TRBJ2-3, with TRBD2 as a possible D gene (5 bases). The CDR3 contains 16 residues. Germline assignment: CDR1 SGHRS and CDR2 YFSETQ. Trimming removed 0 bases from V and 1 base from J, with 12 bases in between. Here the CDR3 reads CASSLGQAGGTDTQYF. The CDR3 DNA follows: TGCGCCAGCAGCTTGGGTCAGGCCGGGGGCACAGATACGCAGTATTTT.

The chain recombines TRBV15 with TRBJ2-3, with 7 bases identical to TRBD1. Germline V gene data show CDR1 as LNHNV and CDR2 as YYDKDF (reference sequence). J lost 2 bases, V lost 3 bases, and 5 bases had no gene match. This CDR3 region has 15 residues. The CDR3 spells CATSSQRGLTDTQYF. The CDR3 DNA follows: TGTGCCACCAGCAGCCAGAGGGGGCTCACAGATACGCAGTATTTT.

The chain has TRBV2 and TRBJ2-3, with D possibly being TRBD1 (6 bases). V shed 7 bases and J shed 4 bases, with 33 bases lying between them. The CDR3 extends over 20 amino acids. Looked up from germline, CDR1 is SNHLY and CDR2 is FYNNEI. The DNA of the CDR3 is TGTGCCAGCAAGCCTCCTTTTCACCTGGCGGACAGTACGTACTCAGATACGCAGTATTTT. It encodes CASKPPFHLADSTYSDTQYF.

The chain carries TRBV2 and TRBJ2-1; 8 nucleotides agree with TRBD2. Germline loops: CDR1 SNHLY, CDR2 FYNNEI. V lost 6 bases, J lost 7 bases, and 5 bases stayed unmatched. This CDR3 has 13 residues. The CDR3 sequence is CASSLAGLNEQFF. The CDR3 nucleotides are TGTGCCAGCAGCCTAGCGGGTTTAAATGAGCAGTTCTTC.

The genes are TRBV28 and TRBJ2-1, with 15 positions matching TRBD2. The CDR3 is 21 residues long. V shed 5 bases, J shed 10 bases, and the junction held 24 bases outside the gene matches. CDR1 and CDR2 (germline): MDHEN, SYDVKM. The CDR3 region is CASSALILRTSGRADRGEQFF. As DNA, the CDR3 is TGTGCCAGCAGTGCACTCATCTTACGGACTAGCGGGAGGGCCGATCGGGGGGAGCAGTTCTTC.

Written as DNA, the CDR3 is TGTGCCAGCACCCCGGGTCAAAGCTCCTACAATGAGCAGTTCTTC. This translates into CASTPGQSSYNEQFF. The V gene is TRBV6-5, the J gene TRBJ2-1; D is unclear. Trimming stripped 7 bases from V and 0 bases from J, with 13 bases between. The germline CDR1 and CDR2 sequences are MNHEY and SVGAGI. CDR3 length equals 15 residues.

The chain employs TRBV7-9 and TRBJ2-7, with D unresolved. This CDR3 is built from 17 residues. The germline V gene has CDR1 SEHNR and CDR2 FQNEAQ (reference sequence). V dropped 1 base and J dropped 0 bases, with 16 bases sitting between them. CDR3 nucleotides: TGTGCCAGCAGCTTAGGTGAGGTTCCCTCCAGCTCCTACGAGCAGTACTTC. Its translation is CASSLGEVPSSSYEQYF.

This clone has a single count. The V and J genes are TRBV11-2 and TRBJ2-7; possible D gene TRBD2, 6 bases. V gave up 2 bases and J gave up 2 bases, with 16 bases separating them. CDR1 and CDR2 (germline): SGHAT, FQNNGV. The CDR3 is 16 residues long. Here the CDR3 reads CASSLFGGNRAYEQYF. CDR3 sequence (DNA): TGTGCCAGCAGCTTATTTGGAGGGAATCGGGCCTACGAGCAGTACTTC.